This TCR beta chain stems from a study of blood T cell repertoires in COVID-19. Overall study context: PBMCs, B-cell-depleted T cells, or T cells were the source of the cDNA or gDNA that made up the material.

Between the trimmed V and J ends, which lost 3 bases and 8 bases, there was a span of 22 bases. Germline loops: CDR1 SNHLY, CDR2 FYNNEI. This CDR3 has 16 amino acids. Methods used by the authors: Using reference gene primer amplification, nucleated cell counts were estimated. Generated by immunoSEQ multiplex PCR, the TCRdb table keeps only in-frame clones and is missing some. The DNA gave D and trimming, while V, J and clone size come from that table. The sample lists around 150,000 clones; approximately 84% were seen once. The source material was peripheral blood. The sequence came from a woman aged 80 or over with acute or convalescent COVID-19. This sequence joins TRBV2 and TRBJ1-2; perhaps TRBD1 as D (6 bases). The CDR3 here is CASSDRGGTLGDGYTF. CDR3 bases: TGTGCCAGCAGTGACCGGGGGGGGACACTCGGGGACGGCTACACCTTC.